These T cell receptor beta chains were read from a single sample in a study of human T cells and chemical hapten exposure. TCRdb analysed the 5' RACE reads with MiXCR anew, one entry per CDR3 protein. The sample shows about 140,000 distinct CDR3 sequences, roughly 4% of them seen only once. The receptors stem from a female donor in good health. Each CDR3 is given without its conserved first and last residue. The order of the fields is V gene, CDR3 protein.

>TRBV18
ASSLRQGINEAYGYT
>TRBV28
ASSPSGSGGSPQF
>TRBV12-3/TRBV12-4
ASSFGGTGELF
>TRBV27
ASSLLGLNTGELF
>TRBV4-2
ASSQDRLASTEAF
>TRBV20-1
SAKKGRELYGYT
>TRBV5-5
ASSLDRGDGYT
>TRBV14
ASSQNSYEQY
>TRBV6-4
ASSDSGQGAHNEQF
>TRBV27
ASFRPSHGYT
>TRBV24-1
ATSITRDGDGYT
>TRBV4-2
ASSPAEVGEQY
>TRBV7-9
ATSLRGGLQETQY
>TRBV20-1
SARDIGGAYNEQF
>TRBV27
ASSAGAGGAPLH
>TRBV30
AWSSGMDYNEQF
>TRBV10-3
AISTSRVDYGYT
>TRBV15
ATSRDLWAGGYEQY
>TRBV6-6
ASCAGGYGELF
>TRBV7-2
ASSLYPGTYEQY
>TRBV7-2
ASSRYSGGAETQY
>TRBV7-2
ASSLQRTQETQY
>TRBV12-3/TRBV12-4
ASRARRQGATGELF
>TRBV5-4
ASSPPGLESETQY
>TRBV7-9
ASSPGTSGGLAKNIQY
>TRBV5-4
ASSLGRPGQGQETQY
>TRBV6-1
ASIQGQLNTEAF
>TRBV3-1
ASSQPPSQAGGPAYNEQF
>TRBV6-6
ASSYGRLNTEAF
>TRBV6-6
ASTLGGAQETQY
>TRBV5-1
ASSPIAGGANTQY
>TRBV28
ASSFAQATEAF
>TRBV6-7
ASSATGVSYEQY
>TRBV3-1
ASSTRTGIQETQY
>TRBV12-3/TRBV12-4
ASSLSGLSNTEAF
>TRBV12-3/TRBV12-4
ASSSSGINIQY
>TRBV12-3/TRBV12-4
ASSQTRRTDTQY
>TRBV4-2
ASSQEQGGLGNTIY
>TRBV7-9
ASSYRGGYGYT
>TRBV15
ATYASGQGAIFNGYT
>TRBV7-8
ASSLGQGARGTGELF